This T cell receptor beta chain was found in a study of cytomegalovirus exposure and HLA in healthy donors. Points from the study as a whole: An analysis done earlier found most TCR beta V segments productive about 87% or about 30% of the time. As immune exposure information, only CMV serostatus was available. In a later analysis, across HLA loci, associated TCR counts were highest for DRB1, lowest for HLA-C. According to the study, 160 or so TCR beta chains were cytomegalovirus-associated.

PCR employed 60 Vbeta and 13 Jbeta primers. Using immunoSEQ multiplex PCR, the repertoire was profiled, and TCRdb retains in-frame clones only, with some absent. The table lists over 200,000 clones, 75% to 85% of them singletons. Concerning this clone itself: What it binds is unknown.

V dropped 4 bases and J dropped 5; count of bases not matched to a gene: 5. The CDR3 spans 15 residues. The origin of this receptor is a woman in her sixties or seventies in good health and CMV-seropositive. The chain couples TRBV5-3 to TRBJ2-5, with 13 bases aligning to TRBD2. TRBV5-3 is known as an ORF, though its function is uncertain. Sequenced sample: PBMCs. The CDR3 DNA reads as TGTGCCAGAAGCCAGGGACTAGCGGGGTCGGAGACCCAGTACTTC. Translated, it gives CARSQGLAGSETQYF.